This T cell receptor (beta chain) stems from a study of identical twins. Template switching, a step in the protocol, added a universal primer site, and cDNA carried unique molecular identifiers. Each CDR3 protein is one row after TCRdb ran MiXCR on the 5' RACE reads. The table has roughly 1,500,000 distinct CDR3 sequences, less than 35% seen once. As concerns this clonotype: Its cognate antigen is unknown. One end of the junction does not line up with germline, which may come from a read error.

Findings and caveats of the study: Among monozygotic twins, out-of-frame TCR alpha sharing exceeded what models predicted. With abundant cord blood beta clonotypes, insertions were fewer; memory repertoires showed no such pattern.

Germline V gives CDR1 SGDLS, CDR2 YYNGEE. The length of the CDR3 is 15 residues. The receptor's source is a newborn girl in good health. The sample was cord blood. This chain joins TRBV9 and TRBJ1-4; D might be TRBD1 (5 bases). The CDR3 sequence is CASSPIGAENGKLFF. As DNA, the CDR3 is TGTGCCAGCAGCCCAATCGGGGCGGAAAATGGAAAACTGTTTTTT. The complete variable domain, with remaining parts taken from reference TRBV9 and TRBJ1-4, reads DSGVTQTPKHLITATGQRVTLRCSPRSGDLSVYWYQQSLDQGLQFLIQYYNGEERAKGNILERFSAQQFPDLHSELNLSSLELGDSALYFCASSPIGAENGKLFFGSGTQLSVL.